This entry features one TCR beta chain sequence. Its antigen is still unknown. The CDR3 consists of 14 residues. The V and J ends lost 4 bases and 7 bases respectively, with 16 bases between them. Germline V gives CDR1 SGHTA, CDR2 FQGNSA. The data were taken from a study of shared clonotypes between healthy human individuals. Study background: Contributing individuals were two females and a few males aged 18 to 49. Study-level results: Of the naive CD4 clonotypes, roughly 5.5% were shared across several donors.

Tens of thousands of T cell genomes (roughly 190 ng DNA) went into each sorted-subset replicate. Sequenced by immunoSEQ multiplex PCR; TCRdb stores in-frame clones only, minus some. The sample consists of 2 million or so clones, 95% of them appearing once. This sequence originates from a man aged 18 to 30 in good health. The sample consisted of naive CD4+ T cells sorted from blood. Subset: CD45RA+ positively selected. The chain employs TRBV7-2 and TRBJ1-2; tentatively, D is TRBD1 (5 bases). CDR3 amino acids: CASSSPGGTGGYTF. The CDR3 nucleotides read TGTGCCAGCAGCTCTCCGGGTGGGACCGGTGGCTACACCTTC.